Below are 21 T cell receptor beta chains sequenced from a single sample in a study of vaccination and CD4 T cells after COVID-19. Sequencing of cultured CD4+ T cell DNA used the Oncomine TCR Beta short-read assay. TCRdb used MiXCR to reprocess the PCR reads, holding one entry per CDR3 protein. The sample has around 13,000 distinct CDR3 sequences, about 47% seen once. For these receptors, no antigen is known. Regarding treatment: roughly 10-day PBMC culture with coronavirus spike peptide pools or control peptides (ViraFEST assay). The sequencing sample was made of CD4+ T cells from blood, cultured in vitro. The receptor source for this set is a human donor who had recovered from COVID-19.

This clonotype was found a few times. The CDR3 DNA is TGTGCCTGGACCACTTGGGGGAGGTCGTACGAGCAGTACTTC. It is translated as CAWTTWGRSYEQYF. V usage is TRBV30 and J usage is TRBJ2-7; D may be TRBD2 (6 bases). V lost 4 bases, J lost 4 bases, and 17 bases lay in between. The CDR3 has 14 amino acids. Germline V gene data show CDR1 as GTSNPN and CDR2 as SVGIG (reference sequence).

This clonotype occurred a few times. The V gene is TRBV7-2, the J gene TRBJ1-3; unclear D gene. This CDR3 contains 13 residues. Trimming removed 3 bases at V and 9 bases at J, with 12 bases between. Germline values: CDR1 SGHTA, CDR2 FQGNSA. The CDR3 sequence is CASSFDSVRTIYF. The CDR3 nucleotides read TGTGCCAGCAGCTTTGACTCCGTTCGCACCATATATTTT.

V and J are TRBV7-3 and TRBJ2-1, with 7 bases matching TRBD1. The CDR3 covers 13 residues. V was pared by 3 bases and J by 6 bases, with 2 bases of the junction left unmatched. Germline-derived CDR1 and CDR2 are SGHTA and FQGTGA. The CDR3 region has the DNA TGTGCCAGCAGCTTGGACAGGAGCAATGAGCAGTTCTTC. This translates into CASSLDRSNEQFF.

The rearrangement links TRBV12-3 or TRBV12-4 to TRBJ2-6; D is ambiguous. CDR3 length: 13 residues. The V end lost 7 bases, the J end lost 0 bases, and 4 bases lay between the germline ends. The chain's CDR3 is CASTDSGANVLTF. CDR3 DNA sequence: TGTGCCAGCACCGACTCTGGGGCCAACGTCCTGACTTTC.

This clonotype was seen a few times. V and J are TRBV7-2 and TRBJ2-3; D gene ambiguous. Trimming left V 2 bases short and J 5 bases short, with 14 bases between. The CDR3 covers 15 residues. From germline, CDR1 is SGHTA and CDR2 FQGNSA. The CDR3 bases are TGTGCCAGCAGCTTACCCAAAGGAAGACAAGATACGCAGTATTTT. This sequence encodes CASSLPKGRQDTQYF.

The chain employs TRBV5-6 and TRBJ2-3; TRBD2 might be the D (5 bases). V gave up 1 base and J gave up 2 bases, with 17 bases separating them. This CDR3 is built from 17 residues. Germline loops: CDR1 SGHDT, CDR2 YYEEEE. As DNA, the CDR3 is TGTGCCAGCAGCTTGTTGGCCGGCGGGCCTTCCACAGATACGCAGTATTTT. This codes for CASSLLAGGPSTDTQYF.

The table lists this clonotype with a count of one. The gene calls are TRBV11-3 and TRBJ2-3; no firm D call. Deletions cut 1 base from V and 2 bases from J, with 4 bases between. Per germline, CDR1 SGHNT and CDR2 YENEEA. The CDR3 runs 13 residues. The CDR3, as DNA: TGTGCCAGCAGCTTAGGAGACACAGATACGCAGTATTTT. Protein sequence: CASSLGDTDTQYF.

CDR3 loop: CASSGQAFWNEQFF. Written as DNA, the CDR3 is TGTGCCAGCAGTGGACAGGCCTTCTGGAATGAGCAGTTCTTC. This chain links TRBV25-1 with TRBJ2-1, with TRBD1 as a possible D gene (6 bases). V shed 4 bases and J shed 7 bases, with 14 bases lying between them. This CDR3 spans 14 amino acids. CDR1 and CDR2 (germline): MGHDK, SYGVNS.

The chain carries TRBV2 and TRBJ2-7; D unresolved. Germline assignment: CDR1 SNHLY and CDR2 FYNNEI. V was pared by 8 bases and J by 6 bases, with 17 bases between. This CDR3 region has 13 residues. CDR3 DNA: TGTGCCAGCTGCCCCGAAGGGCGGCTCGAGCAGTACTTC. Its protein is CASCPEGRLEQYF.

This clonotype was seen a handful of times. The rearrangement joins TRBV20-1 to TRBJ2-1; TRBD2 aligns across 9 bases. CDR1 is DFQATT and CDR2 is SNEGSKA in the germline V gene (reference sequence). The junction had 12 bases not matched to a gene; V was cut back by 6 bases and J by 3 bases. This CDR3 has 16 residues. CDR3 sequence: CSAVDSTSGLYNEQFF. CDR3 coding DNA: TGCAGTGCAGTGGACTCGACTAGCGGCCTCTACAATGAGCAGTTCTTC.

The chain combines TRBV5-4 with TRBJ2-2; D not resolved. The CDR3 runs to 14 residues. Germline V lookup: CDR1 SGHNT, CDR2 YYREEE (reference sequence). Deletions cut 2 bases from V and 2 bases from J, with 7 bases between. CDR3 region: CASSFISNTGELFF. The CDR3 DNA sequence: TGTGCCAGCAGCTTTATCAGTAACACCGGGGAGCTGTTTTTT.

This clonotype was detected only a few times. The CDR3 sequence is CASSTGTEAFF. The CDR3 bases are TGTGCCAGCAGTACCGGGACAGAAGCTTTCTTT. The chain recombines TRBV6-1 with TRBJ1-1; a weak D match, TRBD1 (6 bases). Looked up from germline, CDR1 is MNHNS and CDR2 is SASEGT. Trimming left V 5 bases short and J 8 bases short, with 9 bases between. The CDR3 extends over 11 amino acids.

The chain is built from TRBV15 and TRBJ2-1; unclear D gene. The CDR3 length is 14 residues. V was trimmed by 3 bases and J by 1 base, leaving 7 bases between them. Germline CDR1 reads LNHNV; CDR2 reads YYDKDF (reference sequence). The CDR3 region has the DNA TGTGCCACCAGCAGGGCGCAATCCTACAATGAGCAGTTCTTC. This translates into CATSRAQSYNEQFF. Filled out from reference TRBV15 and TRBJ2-1, the complete variable domain reads DAMVIQNPRYQVTQFGKPVTLSCSQTLNHNVMYWYQQKSSQAPKLLFHYYDKDFNNEADTPDNFQSRRPNTSFCFLDIRSPGLGDTAMYLCATSRAQSYNEQFFGPGTRLTVL.

This chain links TRBV7-9 with TRBJ2-3; 9 bases agree with TRBD2. This CDR3 has 16 residues. V lost 3 bases to trimming and J lost 3 bases; unmatched junction nucleotides: 7. Looked up from germline, CDR1 is SEHNR and CDR2 is FQNEAQ (reference sequence). The CDR3 loop is CASSLRVAGATDTQYF. The CDR3 DNA is TGTGCCAGCAGCTTGCGGGTAGCGGGAGCAACAGATACGCAGTATTTT.

This clonotype was found a few times. The chain has TRBV24-1 and TRBJ2-1; D uncertain. The germline V gene has CDR1 KGHDR and CDR2 SFDVKD. The CDR3 contains 13 residues. With 2 bases removed from V and 6 bases from J, the gap between germline ends came to 7 bases. CDR3 sequence (DNA): TGTGCCACCAGTGATTGGTTCGGCAATGAGCAGTTCTTC. Translation gives CATSDWFGNEQFF.

The chain carries TRBV24-1 and TRBJ2-6; D perhaps matches TRBD1 (5 bases). In germline, CDR1 is KGHDR, CDR2 SFDVKD. Trimming shortened V by 2 bases and J by 1 base, and 5 bases separated the two germline ends. This CDR3 region has 15 residues. CDR3 protein: CATSDSGSGANVLTF. The CDR3, as DNA: TGTGCCACCAGTGATTCAGGGTCTGGGGCCAACGTCCTGACTTTC.

In its sample, this clonotype was seen a few times. This chain links TRBV5-4 with TRBJ1-2; D unclear. This CDR3 region has 17 residues. CDR1 SGHNT and CDR2 YYREEE come from the germline V gene (reference sequence). V dropped 5 bases and J dropped 3 bases, with 23 bases sitting between them. The DNA of the CDR3 is TGTGCCAGCAGTCAGCCGGGAGCTCACCTGAGGGACTATGGCTACACCTTC. Translating gives CASSQPGAHLRDYGYTF. Based on the CDR3 plus reference TRBV5-4 and TRBJ1-2, the full variable domain is ETGVTQSPTHLIKTRGQQVTLRCSSQSGHNTVSWYQQALGQGPQFIFQYYREEENGRGNFPPRFSGLQFPNYSSELNVNALELDDSALYLCASSQPGAHLRDYGYTFGSGTRLTVV.

The J gene is TRBJ1-5, the V gene TRBV20-1, with D hard to call. Germline V gene data show CDR1 as DFQATT and CDR2 as SNEGSKA (reference sequence). Trimming took off 4 bases at V and 4 bases at J, with 14 bases between the two ends. The CDR3 covers 14 residues. Here the CDR3 reads CSATDLGRNQPQHF. CDR3 coding DNA: TGCAGTGCTACCGACCTCGGACGGAATCAGCCCCAGCATTTT.

Only a few counts were recorded for this clonotype. The chain employs TRBV6-2 or TRBV6-3 and TRBJ2-7, with no clear D. V was trimmed by 2 bases and J by 6 bases, leaving 5 bases between them. Germline CDR1 reads MNHEY; CDR2 reads SVGEGT. The length of the CDR3 is 11 residues. CDR3 protein: CASSYVGEQYF. For the CDR3, the DNA is TGTGCCAGCAGTTACGTGGGCGAGCAGTACTTC.

The chain carries TRBV20-1 and TRBJ2-2; D gene ambiguous. V gave up 0 bases and J gave up 0 bases, with 11 bases separating them. CDR3 size: 16 residues. The germline gives CDR1 DFQATT, CDR2 SNEGSKA (reference sequence). The CDR3 region has the DNA TGCAGTGCTAGAGATCCCGGTCGGGCGAACACCGGGGAGCTGTTTTTT. It yields the protein CSARDPGRANTGELFF.

This clonotype was counted between two and nine times. This chain uses TRBV20-1 with TRBJ2-7, with D uncertain. The CDR3 extends over 15 amino acids. The V gene lost 0 bases and the J gene lost 2 bases, with 14 bases spanning the gap. The germline V gene encodes CDR1 DFQATT and CDR2 SNEGSKA (reference sequence). CDR3 DNA sequence: TGCAGTGCTAGAGAGGCCAATAAGGGAACCTACGAGCAGTACTTC. Translation: CSAREANKGTYEQYF.